The 4 T cell receptor beta chains given below trace back to one sample, sequenced in a study of PD-1 blockade in classical Hodgkin lymphoma. Profiled with immunoSEQ multiplex PCR; TCRdb holds only in-frame clones, not every one. The sample lists over 80,000 clones, roughly 89% occurring once. Every patient relapsed after autologous stem cell transplantation, and brentuximab vedotin exposure varied. This material consisted of peripheral blood mononuclear cells (PBMCs), taken at baseline. The receptors were gathered from a human donor with classical Hodgkin lymphoma.

The rearrangement uses TRBV15 and TRBJ2-1, with TRBD2 matching over 9 bases. CDR3 size: 20 residues. Looked up from germline, CDR1 is LNHNV and CDR2 is YYDKDF (reference sequence). The V and J ends lost 6 bases and 7 bases, in that order; junction bases with no gene match: 25. CDR3 nucleotide sequence: TGTGCCACCAGAGGGGAGAGGTGGGCGGGAGGGCACGGAGGGTGGAATGAGCAGTTCTTC. Translated, it gives CATRGERWAGGHGGWNEQFF. Using reference TRBV15 and TRBJ2-1 for the parts outside the CDR3, the full variable domain is DAMVIQNPRYQVTQFGKPVTLSCSQTLNHNVMYWYQQKSSQAPKLLFHYYDKDFNNEADTPDNFQSRRPNTSFCFLDIRSPGLGDTAMYLCATRGERWAGGHGGWNEQFFGPGTRLTVL.

V is TRBV27 and J is TRBJ2-7; weak D call: TRBD1 (6 bases). The CDR3 contains 16 residues. CDR1 MNHEY and CDR2 SMNVEV come from the germline V gene (reference sequence). The V and J ends lost 4 bases and 0 bases respectively, with 16 bases between them. CDR3 in amino acids: CASSWRLGRGSYEQYF. The CDR3 nucleotides read TGTGCCAGCAGTTGGAGGCTGGGCAGGGGCTCCTACGAGCAGTACTTC.

To note about this clone: The sample carries other DNA sequences with the same CDR3. J is TRBJ2-7 and V is TRBV9; D not certain. The CDR3 spans 14 residues. V lost 0 bases and J 2 bases, leaving 9 bases between the germline ends. Per germline, CDR1 SGDLS and CDR2 YYNGEE. The CDR3 loop is CASSVGVGTYEQYF. The CDR3 DNA is TGTGCCAGCAGCGTAGGGGTAGGTACCTACGAGCAGTACTTC.

The rearrangement joins TRBV30 to TRBJ1-4; D is uncertain. The V end was cut by 0 bases, the J end by 0 bases, with 8 bases between. Germline V gene sequence: CDR1 GTSNPN, CDR2 SVGIG (reference sequence). This CDR3 spans 15 amino acids. CDR3 DNA sequence: TGTGCCTGGAGTGTAGGGTCTGCAACTAATGAAAAACTGTTTTTT. Protein sequence: CAWSVGSATNEKLFF.